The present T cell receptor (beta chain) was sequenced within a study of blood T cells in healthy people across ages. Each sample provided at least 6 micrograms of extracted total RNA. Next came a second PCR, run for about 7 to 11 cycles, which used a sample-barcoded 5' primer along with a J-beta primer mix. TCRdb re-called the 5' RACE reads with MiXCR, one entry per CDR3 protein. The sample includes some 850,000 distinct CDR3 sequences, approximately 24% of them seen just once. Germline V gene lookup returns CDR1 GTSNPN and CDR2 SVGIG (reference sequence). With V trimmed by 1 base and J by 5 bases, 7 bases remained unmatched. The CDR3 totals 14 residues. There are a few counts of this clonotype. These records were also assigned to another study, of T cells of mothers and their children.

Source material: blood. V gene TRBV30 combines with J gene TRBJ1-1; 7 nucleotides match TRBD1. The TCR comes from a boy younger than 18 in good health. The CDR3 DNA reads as TGTGCCTGGAGTGAAACAGGGGTGTCTACTGAAGCTTTCTTT. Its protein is CAWSETGVSTEAFF. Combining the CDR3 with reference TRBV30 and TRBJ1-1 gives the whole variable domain SQTIHQWPATLVQPVGSPLSLECTVEGTSNPNLYWYRQAAGRGLQLLFYSVGIGQISSEVPQNLSASRPQDRQFILSSKKLLLSDSGFYLCAWSETGVSTEAFFGQGTRLTVV.